This TCR beta chain was captured in a study of cytomegalovirus exposure and HLA in healthy donors. Whole-study results and caveats: Upon later analysis, TCR association rates were observed to vary by HLA locus, being highest for DRB1 and lowest for HLA-C. According to a later analysis, donors in an Asian-associated ancestry cluster reportedly had fewer N-insertions than the roughly 670-donor mean. An analysis done earlier found most TCR beta V segments productive about 87% or about 30% of the time. The classifier reportedly diagnosed cytomegalovirus status with high specificity and sensitivity.

As regards this clone: As yet, its antigen is unknown.

Primers for the PCR totalled 60 Vbeta and 13 Jbeta. Method: immunoSEQ multiplex PCR; TCRdb's copy keeps in-frame clones and lacks some. The repertoire consists of some 270,000 clones, with 80% occurring once and the leading ten covering more than 0.3%. The germline V gene has CDR1 SGHRS and CDR2 YFSETQ. This CDR3 has 15 residues. Deletions cut 1 base from V and 3 bases from J, with 14 bases between. This TCR was recovered from a girl aged 2 to 10 in good health and CMV-seronegative. Input material: PBMCs. This sequence joins TRBV5-1 and TRBJ2-7; no clear D gene. This CDR3 is CASSLLSESYYEQYF. The DNA of the CDR3 is TGCGCCAGCAGCTTGTTGAGCGAGTCCTACTACGAGCAGTACTTC.